The 21 T cell receptor beta chains below all came from one sample that was sequenced in a study of T cells after yellow fever vaccination. MiXCR, applied by TCRdb to the 5' RACE reads, yields one record per CDR3 protein. The sample yields a few hundred thousand distinct CDR3 sequences, 6.9% seen once. The sample here was CD4+ T cells sorted from PBMCs, taken 15 days after the yellow fever booster vaccination. These receptors were obtained from a man aged 25 to 45 who received the YFV17D yellow fever vaccine.

This clonotype was recorded a few times. V and J are TRBV5-1 and TRBJ2-7; D tentatively reads TRBD1 or TRBD2 (6 bases each). The CDR3 runs 17 residues. Trimming took 0 bases from V and 3 from J, leaving 19 bases between them. CDR1 is SGHRS, CDR2 YFSETQ, per germline. CDR3 DNA sequence: TGCGCCAGCAGCTTGGGCGGGGCTGACAGGAGTGACTACGAGCAGTACTTC. Translation: CASSLGGADRSDYEQYF.

In its sample, this clonotype was seen a few times. The rearrangement joins TRBV5-6 to TRBJ2-7; 12 bases align to TRBD2. Germline lookup yields CDR1 SGHDT and CDR2 YYEEEE. This CDR3 contains 14 residues. V lost 5 bases and J lost 3; bases outside the gene matches: 3. CDR3 sequence reads: CASRRTSGIYEQYF. CDR3 bases: TGTGCCAGCAGAAGGACTAGCGGGATCTACGAGCAGTACTTC.

This clonotype was detected only a few times. The chain is built from TRBV12-3 or TRBV12-4 and TRBJ2-7; perhaps TRBD2 as D (5 bases). The CDR3 contains 13 residues. V gave up 7 bases and J gave up 9 bases, with 19 bases separating them. The CDR3 bases are TGTGCCAGCACCCTGATGGGAGCCTCAAGGCAGTACTTC. Its translation is CASTLMGASRQYF.

This clonotype was counted a few times. The chain combines TRBV6-1 with TRBJ1-4; 7 bases line up with TRBD1. The trim removed 4 bases at V and 4 bases at J, leaving 6 bases unmatched. This CDR3 is 15 amino acids long. Germline CDR1 is MNHNS and CDR2 is SASEGT. CDR3 protein: CASSGRDSFNEKLFF. The DNA for the CDR3 is TGTGCCAGCAGTGGCCGGGACAGTTTTAATGAAAAACTGTTTTTT.

The V gene is TRBV20-1, the J gene TRBJ2-7; 9 nucleotides align to TRBD2. This CDR3 has 16 amino acids. The germline V gene has CDR1 DFQATT and CDR2 SNEGSKA (reference sequence). Germline trimming cut 6 bases from V and 0 bases from J; bases unmatched to any gene: 12. CDR3 protein: CSAGGASGIPSYEQYF. As DNA, the CDR3 is TGCAGTGCGGGCGGGGCTAGCGGGATACCCTCCTACGAGCAGTACTTC.

The CDR3: CASRTTGINGYTF. DNA for the CDR3: TGTGCCAGCAGAACGACAGGGATCAATGGCTACACCTTC. V is TRBV6-2 or TRBV6-3 and J is TRBJ1-2; 7 positions agree with TRBD1. The CDR3 has 13 residues. The J segment lost 6 bases and the V segment lost 6 bases, leaving 7 bases of the junction unmatched. Looked up from germline, CDR1 is MNHEY and CDR2 is SVGEGT.

On this clonotype: A much larger clonotype is one base distant, so this may be a read error. The rearrangement joins TRBV5-1 to TRBJ2-3; D possibly corresponds to TRBD2 (5 bases). This CDR3 region has 15 residues. The V and J ends lost 2 bases and 4 bases respectively, with 14 bases between them. CDR1 is SGHRS, CDR2 YFSETQ, per germline. CDR3: CASSFAGNGADTQYF. CDR3 sequence (DNA): TGCGCCAGCAGCTTCGCGGGTAATGGGGCAGATACGCAGTATTTT.

This clonotype was found many times. This chain links TRBV7-2 with TRBJ2-5; 8 bases agree with TRBD2. The V and J ends lost 1 base and 5 bases, in that order; junction bases with no gene match: 6. Germline lookup yields CDR1 SGHTA and CDR2 FQGNSA. This CDR3 is built from 15 residues. The CDR3 loop reads CASSLVPGGVETQYF. The CDR3 DNA is TGTGCCAGCAGCTTAGTTCCGGGAGGGGTGGAGACCCAGTACTTC.

This clonotype was detected only a few times. This rearrangement joins TRBV6-5 to TRBJ2-7; D is perhaps TRBD2 (6 bases). This CDR3 region has 15 residues. V lost 4 bases, J lost 4 bases, and 17 bases lay in between. Germline-derived CDR1 and CDR2 are MNHEY and SVGAGI. The CDR3 here is CASSSLAGGRYEQYF. In DNA form, the CDR3 reads TGTGCCAGCAGTTCCCTTGCCGGGGGTAGGTACGAGCAGTACTTC.

This clonotype appeared many times. V gene TRBV7-2 combines with J gene TRBJ2-1; D is uncertain. This CDR3 region has 11 residues. The germline CDR1 and CDR2 sequences are SGHTA and FQGNSA. With 1 base removed from V and 12 bases from J, the gap between germline ends came to 7 bases. The CDR3 DNA reads TGTGCCAGCAGCTTAGAGGGCTCGCAGTTCTTC. Its protein is CASSLEGSQFF.

This clonotype was counted ten times or more. V and J are TRBV2 and TRBJ2-2; tentatively, D is TRBD2 (6 bases). In germline, CDR1 is SNHLY, CDR2 FYNNEI. The CDR3 extends over 13 amino acids. V shed 4 bases and J shed 7 bases, with 10 bases lying between them. The CDR3 here is CASSGLVGGELFF. In DNA form, the CDR3 reads TGTGCCAGCAGTGGACTAGTAGGCGGGGAGCTGTTTTTT.

V usage is TRBV15 and J usage is TRBJ1-5; TRBD1 might be the D (6 bases). Germline lookup yields CDR1 LNHNV and CDR2 YYDKDF (reference sequence). The CDR3 is made up of 15 amino acids. V dropped 5 bases and J dropped 1 base, with 12 bases sitting between them. DNA for the CDR3: TGTGCCACCAGCTCCAGGGGTAAAAGCAATCAGCCCCAGCATTTT. It codes for CATSSRGKSNQPQHF.

Many counts were recorded for this clonotype. The rearrangement uses TRBV7-2 and TRBJ2-3; no reliable D call. V gave up 1 base and J gave up 3 bases, with 11 bases separating them. The germline V gene has CDR1 SGHTA and CDR2 FQGNSA. This CDR3 comprises 15 residues. The CDR3 loop is CASSLVVVRTDTQYF. CDR3 in DNA: TGTGCCAGCAGCTTAGTTGTGGTGAGAACAGATACGCAGTATTTT.

This CDR3 reads CASSLTGLQSYEQYF. The CDR3 DNA is TGTGCCAGCAGCTTGACAGGGCTACAGTCGTATGAGCAGTACTTC. The rearrangement uses TRBV5-6 and TRBJ2-7; TRBD1 is a possible D gene (6 bases). The V end was cut by 1 base, the J end by 7 bases, with 18 bases between. Per germline, CDR1 SGHDT and CDR2 YYEEEE. CDR3 length: 15 amino acids.

This chain links TRBV19 with TRBJ2-7; D not certain. This CDR3 has 12 amino acids. CDR1 and CDR2 from the germline V gene are LNHDA and SQIVND (reference sequence). V lost 4 bases, J lost 3 bases, and 7 bases lay in between. DNA of the CDR3: TGTGCCAGTAGTACCGCGGACTACGAGCAGTACTTC. Protein: CASSTADYEQYF.

The chain uses TRBV7-2 and TRBJ2-5, with a possible D match to TRBD2 (5 bases). CDR1 SGHTA and CDR2 FQGNSA come from the germline V gene. CDR3 length: 14 amino acids. V lost 6 bases to trimming and J lost 3 bases, with 14 bases between them. CDR3 region: CASRGGRWKETQYF. The CDR3 nucleotides are TGTGCCAGCAGGGGCGGGCGGTGGAAAGAGACCCAGTACTTC.

This clonotype was picked up a small number of times. The chain combines TRBV28 with TRBJ2-1; perhaps TRBD2 as D (5 bases). In germline, CDR1 is MDHEN, CDR2 SYDVKM. Trimming took off 9 bases at V and 4 bases at J, with 13 bases between the two ends. The CDR3 consists of 13 residues. The CDR3 loop reads CASMMDSYNEQFF. DNA of the CDR3: TGTGCCAGTATGATGGACTCTTACAATGAGCAGTTCTTC. The entire variable domain, with the rest obtained from reference TRBV28 and TRBJ2-1, is as follows: DVKVTQSSRYLVKRTGEKVFLECVQDMDHENMFWYRQDPGLGLRLIYFSYDVKMKEKGDIPEGYSVSREKKERFSLILESASTNQTSMYLCASMMDSYNEQFFGPGTRLTVL.

This clonotype appeared many times. The chain is built from TRBV27 and TRBJ2-7; unclear D gene. Germline CDR1 and CDR2: MNHEY and SMNVEV (reference sequence). CDR3 length: 13 residues. Trimming shortened V by 6 bases and J by 6 bases, and 15 bases separated the two germline ends. The CDR3 loop is CASRAQSVLEQYF. As DNA, the CDR3 is TGTGCCAGCAGAGCACAATCGGTCCTCGAGCAGTACTTC.

The chain carries TRBV9 and TRBJ2-7; TRBD2 matches 9 bases. The CDR3 consists of 17 residues. CDR1 and CDR2 from the germline V gene are SGDLS and YYNGEE. After removal of 0 bases from V and 2 bases from J, the junction contained 9 bases not matched to a gene. The chain's CDR3 is CASSVAPAGGTTYEQYF. CDR3 DNA: TGTGCCAGCAGCGTAGCCCCAGCGGGAGGCACAACCTACGAGCAGTACTTC. Combining the CDR3 with reference TRBV9 and TRBJ2-7 gives the whole variable domain DSGVTQTPKHLITATGQRVTLRCSPRSGDLSVYWYQQSLDQGLQFLIQYYNGEERAKGNILERFSAQQFPDLHSELNLSSLELGDSALYFCASSVAPAGGTTYEQYFGPGTRLTVT.

This clonotype has only a few counts. The chain couples TRBV7-9 to TRBJ2-5; D tentatively reads TRBD1 or TRBD2 (5 bases each). Germline V gives CDR1 SEHNR, CDR2 FQNEAQ (reference sequence). CDR3 length equals 15 residues. Trimming pared 8 bases from V and 2 bases from J, leaving 18 bases between. The CDR3 spells CASGPPGGGQETQYF. The CDR3 DNA reads TGTGCCAGCGGTCCTCCTGGTGGGGGACAAGAGACCCAGTACTTC.

The chain couples TRBV5-1 to TRBJ2-5; 10 bases align to TRBD1. Looked up from germline, CDR1 is SGHRS and CDR2 is YFSETQ. CDR3 size: 14 residues. Germline trimming cut 4 bases from V and 11 bases from J; bases unmatched to any gene: 11. Here the CDR3 DNA reads TGCGCCAGCAGCATGACAGGGGGCGACTTGGCTCAGTACTTC. This gives the protein CASSMTGGDLAQYF. Combining the CDR3 with reference TRBV5-1 and TRBJ2-5 gives the whole variable domain KAGVTQTPRYLIKTRGQQVTLSCSPISGHRSVSWYQQTPGQGLQFLFEYFSETQRNKGNFPGRFSGRQFSNSRSEMNVSTLELGDSALYLCASSMTGGDLAQYFGPGTRLLVL.